The 7 T cell receptor beta chains given below trace back to one sample, sequenced in a study of identical twins (dated by TCRdb to 2015 to 2016). Libraries came from 5' RACE. The data were produced on an Illumina HiSeq 2000. TCRdb reanalyzed the raw reads on its own, using fastp at Q25 for trimming and MiXCR for clone calling, and kept in-frame beta chains. Identical CDR3 protein sequences are pooled into one entry, listed with their most common genes and DNA. This sample is represented by 350,000 or so distinct CDR3 sequences; approximately 10% of them were singletons. Under 9.5% of the sample lies in the top ten. Source material: naive T cells sorted from blood. This sample's cell subset or site label indicates: cells isolated with a human naive T-cell isolation kit. The receptors stem from a woman between 50 and 59 years old in good health.

This clonotype was observed a few times. The chain couples TRBV7-9 to TRBJ2-3, with 9 positions matching TRBD1. Trimming took 5 bases from V and 4 from J; bases not matched to a gene: 7. Looked up from germline, CDR1 is SEHNR and CDR2 is FQNEAQ (reference sequence). The CDR3 consists of 15 residues. CDR3 residues: CASSLLQGAADTQYF. In DNA form, the CDR3 reads TGTGCCAGCAGCCTATTACAGGGGGCAGCAGATACGCAGTATTTT.

This clonotype has at least ten counts. The V gene is TRBV5-1, the J gene TRBJ2-7; D uncertain. The CDR3 spans 14 residues. Trimming stripped 1 base from V and 2 bases from J, with 10 bases between. From germline, CDR1 is SGHRS and CDR2 YFSETQ. CDR3: CASSLKQTPYEQYF. In DNA form, the CDR3 reads TGCGCCAGCAGCTTGAAACAGACCCCCTACGAGCAGTACTTC. Supplemented by reference TRBV5-1 and TRBJ2-7, the full variable domain reads KAGVTQTPRYLIKTRGQQVTLSCSPISGHRSVSWYQQTPGQGLQFLFEYFSETQRNKGNFPGRFSGRQFSNSRSEMNVSTLELGDSALYLCASSLKQTPYEQYFGPGTRLTVT.

This chain uses TRBV20-1 with TRBJ1-1; TRBD1 matches 7 bases. This CDR3 is 14 amino acids long. Looked up from germline, CDR1 is DFQATT and CDR2 is SNEGSKA (reference sequence). J gave up 7 bases and V 1 base, and 9 bases lay outside the gene matches. In DNA, the CDR3 is TGCAGTGCTAGAGTTGCGGGACAGTTTCTTGAAGCTTTCTTT. It specifies CSARVAGQFLEAFF.

The table lists this clonotype with a few counts. The chain combines TRBV4-2 with TRBJ1-1; no clear D. The CDR3 has 16 amino acids. CDR1 LGHNA and CDR2 YNFKEQ come from the germline V gene. Deletions cut 1 base from V and 0 bases from J, with 12 bases between. The CDR3 nucleotides are TGTGCCAGCAGCCAAGTCCCCCAAGGTCTGAACACTGAAGCTTTCTTT. It codes for CASSQVPQGLNTEAFF.

The table lists this clonotype with many counts. The rearrangement uses TRBV20-1 and TRBJ1-5, with a possible D match to TRBD1 (5 bases). Trimming left V 1 base short and J 5 bases short, with 12 bases between. The CDR3 is 14 residues long. The germline V gene has CDR1 DFQATT and CDR2 SNEGSKA (reference sequence). CDR3: CSARGPTDHQPQHF. CDR3 coding DNA: TGCAGTGCTAGAGGACCGACAGATCATCAGCCCCAGCATTTT.

V gene TRBV24-1 combines with J gene TRBJ2-1; 13 bases agree with TRBD2. The CDR3 extends over 16 amino acids. CDR1 and CDR2 (germline): KGHDR, SFDVKD. The V gene end was trimmed by 9 bases and the J gene end by 8 bases; junction bases not matched to a gene: 12. CDR3 coding DNA: TGTGCCACCGCCCAAGGACTAGCGGGAGATCTTGATGAGCAGTTCTTC. It specifies CATAQGLAGDLDEQFF.

The sample holds many counts of this clonotype. The V and J genes are TRBV4-1 and TRBJ2-7, with 14 bases aligning to TRBD2. V dropped 4 bases and J dropped 5; count of bases not matched to a gene: 1. The CDR3 length is 14 residues. Germline CDR1 is MGHRA and CDR2 is YSYEKL. Written as DNA, the CDR3 is TGCGCCAGCAGCCCGGGACTAGCGGGAGACGAGCAGTACTTC. Protein: CASSPGLAGDEQYF.